This TCR beta chain was identified in a study of human T cells and chemical hapten exposure. This clonotype has a count of ten or more. The CDR3 loop spans 15 amino acids. Looked up from germline, CDR1 is MDHEN and CDR2 is SYDVKM. Trimming cost V 4 bases and J 4 bases; bases outside gene matches: 6. Sample time point: patch test 2, 6 weeks after DPC sensitization. Specified treatment: therapeutic diphenylcyclopropenone sensitization with weekly scalp DPC. At patch-test visits, sampling came before the patch test. In TCRdb, the RACE reads were re-called with MiXCR into one record per CDR3 protein. This table has 96,000 or so distinct CDR3 sequences, approximately 9.3% appearing once.

This rearrangement joins TRBV28 to TRBJ1-5, with 8 positions matching TRBD1. This material consisted of whole blood, taken in connection with sensitization to the hapten diphenylcyclopropenone (DPC). The clonotype comes from a woman between 40 and 50 years old with alopecia areata. Some clones in this sample may be carry-over from other donors' samples. CDR3 residues: CASSSQGAMNQPQHF. Written as DNA, the CDR3 is TGTGCCAGCAGTTCCCAGGGGGCTATGAATCAGCCCCAGCATTTT.